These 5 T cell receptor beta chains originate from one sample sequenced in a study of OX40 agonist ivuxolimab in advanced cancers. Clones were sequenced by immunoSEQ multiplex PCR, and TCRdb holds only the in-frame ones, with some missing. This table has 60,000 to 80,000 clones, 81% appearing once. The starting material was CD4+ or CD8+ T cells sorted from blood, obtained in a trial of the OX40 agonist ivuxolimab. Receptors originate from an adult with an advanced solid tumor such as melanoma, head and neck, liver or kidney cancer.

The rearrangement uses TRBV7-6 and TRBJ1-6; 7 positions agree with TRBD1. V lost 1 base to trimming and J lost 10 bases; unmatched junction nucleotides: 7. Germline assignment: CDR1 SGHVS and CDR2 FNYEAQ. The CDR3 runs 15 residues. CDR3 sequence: CASSLERQGISPLHF. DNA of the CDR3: TGTGCCAGCAGCTTAGAGAGACAGGGTATCTCACCCCTCCACTTT. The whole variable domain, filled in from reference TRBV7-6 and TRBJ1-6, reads GAGVSQSPRYKVTKRGQDVALRCDPISGHVSLYWYRQALGQGPEFLTYFNYEAQQDKSGLPNDRFSAERPEGSISTLTIQRTEQRDSAMYRCASSLERQGISPLHFGNGTRLTVT.

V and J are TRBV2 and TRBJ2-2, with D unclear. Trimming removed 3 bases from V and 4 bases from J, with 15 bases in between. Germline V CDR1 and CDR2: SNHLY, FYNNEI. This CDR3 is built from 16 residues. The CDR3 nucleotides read TGTGCCAGCAGTGATTTGGAGAATGGTGGCACCGGGGAGCTGTTTTTT. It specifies CASSDLENGGTGELFF. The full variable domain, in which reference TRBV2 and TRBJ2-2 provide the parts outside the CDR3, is EPEVTQTPSHQVTQMGQEVILRCVPISNHLYFYWYRQILGQKVEFLVSFYNNEISEKSEIFDDQFSVERPDGSNFTLKIRSTKLEDSAMYFCASSDLENGGTGELFFGEGSRLTVL.

This chain's CDR3 is CASSLEGNTEAFF. CDR3 in DNA: TGTGCCAGCAGCTTAGAGGGGAACACTGAAGCTTTCTTT. The J gene is TRBJ1-1, the V gene TRBV7-2; D ambiguous. From germline, CDR1 is SGHTA and CDR2 FQGNSA. The CDR3 loop spans 13 amino acids. Trimming stripped 1 base from V and 1 base from J, with 4 bases between.

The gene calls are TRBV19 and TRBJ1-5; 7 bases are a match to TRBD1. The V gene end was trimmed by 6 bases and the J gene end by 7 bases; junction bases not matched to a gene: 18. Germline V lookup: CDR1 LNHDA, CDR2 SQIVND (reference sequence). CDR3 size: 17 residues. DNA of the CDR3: TGTGCCAGTAGGAAAAGGGAGGGGGCCGACGGATCACAGCCCCAGCATTTT. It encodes CASRKREGADGSQPQHF.

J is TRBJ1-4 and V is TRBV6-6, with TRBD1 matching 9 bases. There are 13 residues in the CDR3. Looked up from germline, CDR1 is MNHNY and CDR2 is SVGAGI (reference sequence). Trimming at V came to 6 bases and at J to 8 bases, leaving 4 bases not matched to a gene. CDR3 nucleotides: TGTGCCAGCAGCTACGGGACAGGGGAAAAACTGTTTTTT. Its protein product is CASSYGTGEKLFF.